The present TCR beta chain was sequenced within a study of blood T cell repertoires in COVID-19. Study background: COVID-19 samples, acute and convalescent, were from the United States, Italy and Spain. From T cells, B-cell-depleted T cells, or PBMCs came the material, which was cDNA or gDNA.

Per the authors' pipeline: Estimation of nucleated cell counts was performed using reference gene primer amplification. Assay used: immunoSEQ multiplex PCR; TCRdb lists only in-frame clones, some missing. The D gene and trimming were derived from the DNA, and the V and J assignments and clone size from that table. The sample shows more than 200,000 clones, approximately 86% of them seen only once. V gave up 3 bases and J gave up 2 bases, with 20 bases separating them. Germline V gene lookup returns CDR1 ENHRY and CDR2 SYGVKD. This CDR3 is built from 18 residues. Sequences were obtained from peripheral blood. This chain connects TRBV10-3 to TRBJ1-3, with TRBD1 as a possible D gene (5 bases). The clonotype originates from a man aged 25 to 40 with active or convalescent COVID-19. CDR3 amino acids: CAISDRRTDTGPGNTIYF. CDR3 DNA: TGTGCCATCAGTGACCGAAGGACGGACACCGGACCTGGAAACACCATATATTTT.